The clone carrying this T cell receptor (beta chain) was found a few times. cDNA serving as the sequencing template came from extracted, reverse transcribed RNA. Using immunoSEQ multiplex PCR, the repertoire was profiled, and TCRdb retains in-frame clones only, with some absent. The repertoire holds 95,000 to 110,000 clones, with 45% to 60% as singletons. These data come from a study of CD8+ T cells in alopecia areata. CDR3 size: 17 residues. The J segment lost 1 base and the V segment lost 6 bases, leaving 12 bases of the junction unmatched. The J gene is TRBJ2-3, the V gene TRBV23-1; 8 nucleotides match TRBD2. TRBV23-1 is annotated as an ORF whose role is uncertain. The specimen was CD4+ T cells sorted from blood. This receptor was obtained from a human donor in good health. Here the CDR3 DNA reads TGCGCCAGCAGCCCTTCCTTATCGCGGGGGGGCACAGATACGCAGTATTTT. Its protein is CASSPSLSRGGTDTQYF.